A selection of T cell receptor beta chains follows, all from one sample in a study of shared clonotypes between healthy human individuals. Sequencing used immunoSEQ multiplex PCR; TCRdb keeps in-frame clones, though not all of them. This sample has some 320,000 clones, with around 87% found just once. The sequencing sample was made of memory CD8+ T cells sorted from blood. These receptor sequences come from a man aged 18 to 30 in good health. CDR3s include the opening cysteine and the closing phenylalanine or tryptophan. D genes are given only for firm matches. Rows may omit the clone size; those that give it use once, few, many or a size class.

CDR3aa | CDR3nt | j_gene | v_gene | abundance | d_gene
CASSVPGTRITDTQYF | TGTGCCAGCAGCGTACCCGGGACTAGGATCACAGATACGCAGTATTTT | TRBJ2-3 | TRBV5-4 | - | TRBD2
CASSLVGGYYGYTF | TGTGCCAGCAGCTTGGTAGGGGGGTACTATGGCTACACCTTC | TRBJ1-2 | TRBV5-4 | once | -
CASSFSLTGRPWDTIYF | TGTGCCAGCAGCTTTAGTTTGACAGGCCGACCGTGGGACACCATATATTTT | TRBJ1-3 | TRBV7-9 | - | -
CALSLAGITDTQYF | TGTGCTCTCTCTCTAGCGGGTATCACAGATACGCAGTATTTT | TRBJ2-3 | TRBV30 | - | TRBD2
CASSYGQGEQYF | TGTGCCAGCAGCTACGGACAGGGTGAGCAGTACTTC | TRBJ2-7 | TRBV5-6 | - | TRBD1
CASSEDGETQYF | TGTGCCAGCAGTGAGGATGGGGAGACCCAGTACTTC | TRBJ2-5 | TRBV2 | - | -
CASSLENTGELFF | TGTGCCAGCAGCTTAGAGAACACCGGGGAGCTGTTTTTT | TRBJ2-2 | TRBV7-3 | - | -
CSSPRWASGPQHF | TGCAGCTCCCCTCGGTGGGCCTCTGGGCCCCAGCATTTT | TRBJ1-5 | TRBV29-1 | - | -
CASSLEPTVRPQHF | TGTGCCAGCAGCTTAGAACCAACCGTCAGGCCCCAGCATTTT | TRBJ1-5 | TRBV7-6 | - | -
CAFRTADTGELFF | TGCGCCTTTCGGACAGCCGACACCGGGGAGCTGTTTTTT | TRBJ2-2 | TRBV10-2 | - | -
CASSAPTSTDTQYF | TGTGCCAGCAGCGCACCTACTAGCACAGATACGCAGTATTTT | TRBJ2-3 | TRBV7-9 | - | -
CASSLGVRGYEQYF | TGTGCCAGCAGTTTAGGGGTCAGGGGTTACGAGCAGTACTTC | TRBJ2-7 | TRBV28 | - | -
CASSPLWISAGDTGELFF | TGTGCCAGCAGTCCCCTCTGGATTTCAGCGGGAGATACCGGGGAGCTGTTTTTT | TRBJ2-2 | TRBV27 | - | TRBD2
CASRIGGNTEAFF | TGCGCCAGCAGGATCGGGGGTAACACTGAAGCTTTCTTT | TRBJ1-1 | TRBV10-2 | - | -
CASSQGGAPGANVLTF | TGCGCCAGCAGCCAAGGCGGGGCGCCTGGGGCCAACGTCCTGACTTTC | TRBJ2-6 | TRBV4-3 | - | -
CAWSLGTGYTEAFF | TGTGCCTGGAGTTTGGGGACAGGGTATACTGAAGCTTTCTTT | TRBJ1-1 | TRBV30 | once | TRBD1
CASSFIGRGRQAGQYNEQFF | TGCGCCAGCAGCTTTATTGGAAGGGGGCGCCAAGCGGGACAATACAATGAGCAGTTCTTC | TRBJ2-1 | TRBV5-1 | - | -
CAISEWQNQETQYF | TGTGCCATCAGTGAGTGGCAAAACCAAGAGACCCAGTACTTC | TRBJ2-5 | TRBV10-3 | - | -
CASSYFGTPNQETQYF | TGTGCCAGCAGTTACTTCGGGACACCGAACCAAGAGACCCAGTACTTC | TRBJ2-5 | TRBV6-6 | - | -
CASRGGSQETQYF | TGTGCCAGCAGAGGCGGGAGCCAAGAGACCCAGTACTTC | TRBJ2-5 | TRBV2 | once | TRBD2
CASSSWLTHAYEQYF | TGCGCCAGCAGCTCGTGGCTCACCCACGCCTACGAGCAGTACTTC | TRBJ2-7 | TRBV5-1 | - | -
CASSPAGFSEKLFF | TGTGCCAGCAGCCCGGCGGGGTTCAGTGAAAAACTGTTTTTT | TRBJ1-4 | TRBV7-9 | - | -
CANYDPGQGGYEQYF | TGTGCCAACTATGACCCGGGACAGGGAGGGTACGAGCAGTACTTC | TRBJ2-7 | TRBV27 | - | TRBD1
CATHRGGGAFF | TGTGCCACCCATCGAGGAGGAGGAGCTTTCTTT | TRBJ1-1 | TRBV27 | - | -
CASSPTRTATNEKLFF | TGCGCCAGCAGCCCTACTAGGACGGCAACTAATGAAAAACTGTTTTTT | TRBJ1-4 | TRBV4-3 | - | -
CASSLVVTGIYNEQFF | TGTGCCAGCAGCTTAGTTGTGACAGGGATATACAATGAGCAGTTCTTC | TRBJ2-1 | TRBV7-3 | - | TRBD1
CASSFTGGETQYF | TGCGCCAGCAGCTTTACAGGGGGAGAGACCCAGTACTTC | TRBJ2-5 | TRBV4-3 | - | TRBD1
CASSPGQNSYEQYF | TGCGCCAGCAGCCCGGGACAGAACTCCTACGAGCAGTACTTC | TRBJ2-7 | TRBV5-1 | once | TRBD1
CASSDRTFLDEAFF | TGTGCCAGCAGTGACCGGACATTTCTCGATGAAGCTTTCTTT | TRBJ1-1 | TRBV6-1 | - | -
CASSAADQSYNEQFF | TGTGCCAGCAGCGCGGCCGATCAATCCTACAATGAGCAGTTCTTC | TRBJ2-1 | TRBV5-6 | once | -
CASSVVELRSQPQHF | TGTGCCAGCAGTGTGGTGGAACTAAGGAGTCAGCCCCAGCATTTT | TRBJ1-5 | TRBV2 | - | -
CASSPAGGTNTGELFF | TGTGCCAGCAGCCCGGCGGGCGGCACGAACACCGGGGAGCTGTTTTTT | TRBJ2-2 | TRBV11-2 | - | -
CASSSGLAGGSTGELFF | TGTGCCAGCAGCTCGGGACTAGCGGGAGGAAGCACCGGGGAGCTGTTTTTT | TRBJ2-2 | TRBV13 | - | TRBD2
CASSIEQYNEQFF | TGTGCCAGCAGTATCGAGCAATACAATGAGCAGTTCTTC | TRBJ2-1 | TRBV2 | - | -